This note documents a single T cell receptor (beta chain) sequence. This clonotype has at least ten counts. Its target antigen remains unknown. Qualities for individual bases were not recorded, and no much larger clone is one base off. This sample is part of a study of T cells in Graves' hyperthyroidism and ophthalmopathy (dated by TCRdb to about 2019). Regarding the study in general: Peripheral blood samples were taken at the time of initial diagnosis, prior to any treatment. Prospective prediction of ophthalmopathy was tested in an independent validation cohort of some 20 hyperthyroidism patients and 15 to 17 patients who later progressed to ophthalmopathy. The 100 or so discovery patients were randomly split 7:3 into training and test sets. TCR Vbeta CDR3 sequencing of 135 peripheral blood samples (around 45 ophthalmopathy, under 80 hyperthyroidism and approximately 17 progressor patients) is reported in the paper. In six Graves' hyperthyroidism patients, the study also compared T-cell repertoires from thyroid tissue with T-cell repertoires from blood. Following sampling, methimazole starting at 30 mg daily was given to hyperthyroidism patients, and high-dose intravenous methylprednisolone was given to ophthalmopathy patients. A discovery cohort of about 100 patients, approximately 45 with Graves' ophthalmopathy and 55 to 60 with stable Graves' hyperthyroidism, was used to find distinguishing TCR V-J signatures. Study-level results and caveats: Most expanded thyroid clonotypes (frequency above 0.001) were also found in blood, which suggests that blood repertoires may mirror thyroid immune responses. Sample size was not statistically predetermined, and blinding of investigators to group allocation was not performed. Ophthalmopathy was separated from stable hyperthyroidism by a 13 V-J signature model, with around 88% sensitivity and 81% to 82% specificity obtained in cross-validation and 80%/75% obtained in testing. During validation, the model predicted progression to ophthalmopathy a median of approximately six months ahead of onset, with approximately 70% sensitivity and less than 85% specificity.

The hyperthyroidism patients were between 18 and 65 years old and newly diagnosed, with a disease duration of less than 2 months. Patients with uncontrolled infections, other autoimmune diseases, pregnancy or lactation were excluded. Diagnoses relied on clinical symptoms, serum thyroxine and TRAb, thyroid ultrasound and orbital computed tomography. Blood from progressor patients was collected at the time of first diagnosis with hyperthyroidism, before any ophthalmopathy symptoms had appeared. Ficoll-Paque density gradient centrifugation was used to isolate PBMCs from approximately 10 ml of fresh peripheral blood. Patients classed as progressors first received a Graves' hyperthyroidism diagnosis and then went on to develop ophthalmopathy during follow-up. Total RNA was extracted using Trizol reagent, and RNA quality was assessed on an Agilent 2100 Bioanalyzer. Including cysteine and phenylalanine, the CDR3 has 18 amino acids. The sequence is cut down to CDR3 DNA, 54 bases in frame from base 1. From the germline V gene, CDR1 is MNHNS and CDR2 is SASEGT. V lost 5 bases and J lost 0 bases, and the count of bases not matched to a germline gene is 10.

TCR beta CDR3 regions were amplified from RNA transcripts. A first-round RT-PCR of the TCR CDR3 used the HTBI primer set with the Qiagen OneStep RT-PCR kit. Libraries were constructed in a second round of multiplex PCR, after which size selection and purification were performed. Paired-end sequencing of the libraries was performed with 100 bp reads on an Illumina HiSeq2000. The paper's processing steps were these. SOAPnuke was used to process the raw data, with reads discarded if the reads contained adapters or uncalled bases, had a mean Phred below 15, or lacked an exact constant-primer or identifier match. High-quality paired reads were merged using COPE v1.2.5, and each unique nucleotide sequence was defined as a clonotype. MiTCR v1.1 was used to align the clonotypes against IMGT TRBV, TRBD and TRBJ reference segments. Analysis was restricted to V-J combinations with a frequency above 0.0001, which covered roughly 99% of repertoires. A TCS score was defined as the ratio between F50 (clonal expansion) and ExV (chaos), using BLOSUM62-based TCRdist between CDR3 peptides within each V-J. Welch's t-statistics and random forest reduced fewer than 550 V-J features to 13, which were used in a naive Bayes classifier (R e1071). Using fastp at Q25 and MiXCR, TCRdb reprocessed the public reads and kept productive beta chains. Each record represents a unique CDR3 protein, reported with the most common genes and DNA among its rows. These V and J calls are TCRdb output, not the study's own analysis. A total of 350,000 to 450,000 distinct CDR3 sequences appear in this sample, roughly a sixth of them only once. The ten largest clones capture approximately 33% of the sample.

Material: blood. This receptor was identified in a woman aged 25 to 39 with Graves' hyperthyroidism that later progressed to Graves' ophthalmopathy. The chain was built from TRBV6-1 and TRBJ2-1, with 10 bases in between that match TRBD2. DNA sequence: TGTGCCAGCAGTACCCTTCGGACTAGCGGAACCTCCTACAATGAGCAGTTCTTC. This codes for CASSTLRTSGTSYNEQFF.